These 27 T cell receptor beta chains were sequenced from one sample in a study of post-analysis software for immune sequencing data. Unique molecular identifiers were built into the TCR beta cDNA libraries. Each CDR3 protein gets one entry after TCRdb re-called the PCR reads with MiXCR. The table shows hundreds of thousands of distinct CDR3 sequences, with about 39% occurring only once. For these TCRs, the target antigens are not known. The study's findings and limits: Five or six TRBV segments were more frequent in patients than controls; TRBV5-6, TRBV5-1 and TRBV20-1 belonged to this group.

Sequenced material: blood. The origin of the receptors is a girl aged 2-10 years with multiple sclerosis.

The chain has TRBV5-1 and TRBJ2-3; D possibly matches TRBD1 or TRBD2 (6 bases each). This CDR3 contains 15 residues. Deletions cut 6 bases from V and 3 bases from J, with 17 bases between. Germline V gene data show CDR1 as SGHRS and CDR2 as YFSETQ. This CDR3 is CASTRSGAKTDTQYF. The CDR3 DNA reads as TGCGCCAGCACCAGGTCGGGGGCGAAGACAGATACGCAGTATTTT.

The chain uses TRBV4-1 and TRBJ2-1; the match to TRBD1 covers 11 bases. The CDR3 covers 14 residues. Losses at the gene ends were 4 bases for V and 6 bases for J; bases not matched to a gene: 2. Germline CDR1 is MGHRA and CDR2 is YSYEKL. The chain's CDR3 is CASSRGTGGNEQFF. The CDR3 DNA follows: TGCGCCAGCAGCCGAGGGACAGGGGGCAATGAGCAGTTCTTC.

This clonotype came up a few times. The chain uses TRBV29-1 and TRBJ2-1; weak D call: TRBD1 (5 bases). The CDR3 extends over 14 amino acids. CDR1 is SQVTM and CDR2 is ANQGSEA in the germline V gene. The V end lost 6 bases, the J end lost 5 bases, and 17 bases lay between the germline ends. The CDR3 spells CSVGLRTTNNEQFF. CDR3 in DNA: TGCAGCGTCGGCCTTCGGACAACCAACAATGAGCAGTTCTTC.

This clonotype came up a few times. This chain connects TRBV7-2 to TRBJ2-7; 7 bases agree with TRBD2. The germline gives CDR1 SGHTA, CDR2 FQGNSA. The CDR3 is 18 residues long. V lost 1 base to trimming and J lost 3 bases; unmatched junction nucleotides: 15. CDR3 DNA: TGTGCCAGCAGCTTAGAAGTGGGAGGGAACTACGATTTCTACGAGCAGTACTTC. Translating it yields CASSLEVGGNYDFYEQYF.

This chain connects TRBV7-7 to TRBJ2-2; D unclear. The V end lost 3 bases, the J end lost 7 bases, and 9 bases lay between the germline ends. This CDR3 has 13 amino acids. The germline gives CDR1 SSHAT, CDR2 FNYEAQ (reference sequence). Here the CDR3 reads CASSFGYGGELFF. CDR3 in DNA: TGTGCCAGCAGCTTCGGTTATGGCGGGGAGCTGTTTTTT.

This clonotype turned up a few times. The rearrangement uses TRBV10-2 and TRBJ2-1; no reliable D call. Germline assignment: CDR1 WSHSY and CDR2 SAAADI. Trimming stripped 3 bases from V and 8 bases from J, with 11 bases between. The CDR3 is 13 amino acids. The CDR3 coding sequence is TGCGCCAGCAGTGATACTCCTCTCTATGAGCAGTTCTTC. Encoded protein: CASSDTPLYEQFF.

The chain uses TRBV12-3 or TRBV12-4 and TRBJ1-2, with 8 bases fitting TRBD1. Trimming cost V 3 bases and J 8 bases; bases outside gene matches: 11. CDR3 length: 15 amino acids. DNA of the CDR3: TGTGCCAGCAGTTTTATAGCCGGGACAGGTAAAGGCTACACCTTC. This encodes CASSFIAGTGKGYTF.

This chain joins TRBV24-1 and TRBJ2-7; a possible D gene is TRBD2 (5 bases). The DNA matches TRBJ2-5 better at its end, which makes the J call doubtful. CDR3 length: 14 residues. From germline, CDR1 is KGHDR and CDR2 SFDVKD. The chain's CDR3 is CATSDEGVGETQYF. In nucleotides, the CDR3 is TGTGCCACCAGTGATGAGGGAGTTGGAGAGACCCAGTACTTC.

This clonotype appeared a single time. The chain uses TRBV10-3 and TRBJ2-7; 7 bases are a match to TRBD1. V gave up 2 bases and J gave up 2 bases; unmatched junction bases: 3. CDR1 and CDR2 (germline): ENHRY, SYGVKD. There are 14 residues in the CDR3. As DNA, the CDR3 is TGTGCCATCAGTGAGGGGGACAGCGCCTACGAGCAGTACTTC. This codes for CAISEGDSAYEQYF.

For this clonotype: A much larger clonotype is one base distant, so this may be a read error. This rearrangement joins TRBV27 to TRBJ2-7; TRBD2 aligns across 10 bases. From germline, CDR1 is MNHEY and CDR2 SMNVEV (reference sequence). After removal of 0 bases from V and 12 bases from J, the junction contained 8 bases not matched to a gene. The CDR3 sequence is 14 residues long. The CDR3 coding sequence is TGTGCCAGCAGTTTATCCCCGACTAGCGGGTGGCGGTACTTC. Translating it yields CASSLSPTSGWRYF.

This CDR3 reads CASSQEVAGPYYNSPLHF. In nucleotides, the CDR3 is TGTGCCAGCAGCCAAGAAGTAGCAGGTCCTTACTATAATTCACCCCTCCACTTT. The J gene is TRBJ1-6, the V gene TRBV4-2; D call uncertain. The CDR3 runs 18 residues. In germline, CDR1 is LGHNA, CDR2 YNFKEQ. Trimming removed 0 bases from V and 3 bases from J, with 15 bases in between.

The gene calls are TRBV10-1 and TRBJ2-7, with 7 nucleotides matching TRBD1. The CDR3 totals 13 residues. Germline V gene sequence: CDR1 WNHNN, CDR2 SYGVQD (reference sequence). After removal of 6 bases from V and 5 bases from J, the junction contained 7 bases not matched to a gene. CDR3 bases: TGCGCCAGCAGCACCGGGACAGCTAACGAGCAGTACTTC. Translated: CASSTGTANEQYF.

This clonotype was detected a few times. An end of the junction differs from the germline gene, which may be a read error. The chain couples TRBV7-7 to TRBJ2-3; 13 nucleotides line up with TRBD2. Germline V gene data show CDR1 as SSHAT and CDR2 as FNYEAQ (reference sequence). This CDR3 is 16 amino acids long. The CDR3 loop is CASSPGLAGARDTQYF. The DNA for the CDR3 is TGTGCTAGCAGCCCCGGACTAGCGGGAGCAAGAGATACGCAGTATTTT.

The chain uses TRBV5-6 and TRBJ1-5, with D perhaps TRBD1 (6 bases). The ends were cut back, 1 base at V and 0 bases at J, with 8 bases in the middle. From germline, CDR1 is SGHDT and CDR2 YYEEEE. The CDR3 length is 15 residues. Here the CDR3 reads CASSLRQASNQPQHF. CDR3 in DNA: TGTGCCAGCAGCTTGCGACAGGCTAGCAATCAGCCCCAGCATTTT.

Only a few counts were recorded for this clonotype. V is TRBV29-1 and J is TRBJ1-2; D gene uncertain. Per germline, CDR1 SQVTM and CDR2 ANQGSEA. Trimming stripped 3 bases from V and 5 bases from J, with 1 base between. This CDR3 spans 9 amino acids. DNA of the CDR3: TGCAGCGTTGAGTATGGCTACACCTTC. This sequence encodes CSVEYGYTF.

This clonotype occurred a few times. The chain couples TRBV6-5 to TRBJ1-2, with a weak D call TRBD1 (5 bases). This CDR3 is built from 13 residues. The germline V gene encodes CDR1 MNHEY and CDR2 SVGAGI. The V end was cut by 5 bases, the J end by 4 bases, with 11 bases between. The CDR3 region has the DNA TGTGCCAGCAGTCCGGGGCATAGCTATGGCTACACCTTC. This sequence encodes CASSPGHSYGYTF.

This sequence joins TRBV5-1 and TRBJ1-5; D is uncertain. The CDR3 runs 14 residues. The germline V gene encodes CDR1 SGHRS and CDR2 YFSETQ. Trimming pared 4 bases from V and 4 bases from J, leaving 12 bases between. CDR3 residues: CASSTGQENQPQHF. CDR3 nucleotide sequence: TGCGCCAGCAGCACCGGTCAGGAGAATCAGCCCCAGCATTTT.

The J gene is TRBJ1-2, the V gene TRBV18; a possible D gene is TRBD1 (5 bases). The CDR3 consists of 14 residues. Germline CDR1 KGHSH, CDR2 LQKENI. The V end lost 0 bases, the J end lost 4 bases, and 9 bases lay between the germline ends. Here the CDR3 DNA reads TGTGCCAGCTCACCACCCGACAGACTCTATGGCTACACCTTC. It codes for CASSPPDRLYGYTF.

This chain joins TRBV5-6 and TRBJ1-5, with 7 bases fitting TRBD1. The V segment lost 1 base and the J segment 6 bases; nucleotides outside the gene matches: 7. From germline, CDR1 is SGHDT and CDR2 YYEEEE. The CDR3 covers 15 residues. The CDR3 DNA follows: TGTGCCAGCAGCTTGTTAGGTCAGGGGGGTCAGCCCCAGCATTTT. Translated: CASSLLGQGGQPQHF.

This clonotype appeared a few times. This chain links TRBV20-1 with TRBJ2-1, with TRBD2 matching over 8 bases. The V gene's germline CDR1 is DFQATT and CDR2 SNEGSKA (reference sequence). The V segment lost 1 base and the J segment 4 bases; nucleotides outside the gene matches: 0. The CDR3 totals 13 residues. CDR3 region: CSARGLAYNEQFF. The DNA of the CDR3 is TGCAGTGCTAGAGGACTAGCGTACAATGAGCAGTTCTTC.

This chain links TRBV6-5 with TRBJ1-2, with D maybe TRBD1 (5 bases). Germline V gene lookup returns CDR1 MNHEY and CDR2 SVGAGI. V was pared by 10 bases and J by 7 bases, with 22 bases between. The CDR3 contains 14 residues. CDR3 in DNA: TGTGCCATAACTCCCCTGGTGAGGGGCTTTGGCTACACCTTC. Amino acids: CAITPLVRGFGYTF.

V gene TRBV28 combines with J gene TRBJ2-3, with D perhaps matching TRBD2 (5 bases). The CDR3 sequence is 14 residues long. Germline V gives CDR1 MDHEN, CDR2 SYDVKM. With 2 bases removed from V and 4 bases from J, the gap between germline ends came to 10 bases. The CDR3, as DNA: TGTGCCAGCAGTTTACGCAGCGGTCCAGATACGCAGTATTTT. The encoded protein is CASSLRSGPDTQYF.

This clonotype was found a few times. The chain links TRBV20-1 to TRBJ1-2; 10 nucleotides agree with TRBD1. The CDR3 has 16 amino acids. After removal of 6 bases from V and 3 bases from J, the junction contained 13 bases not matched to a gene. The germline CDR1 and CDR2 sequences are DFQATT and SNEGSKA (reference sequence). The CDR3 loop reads CSAPRPGTGDYYGYTF. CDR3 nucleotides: TGCAGTGCCCCTCGACCCGGGACAGGGGACTACTATGGCTACACCTTC.

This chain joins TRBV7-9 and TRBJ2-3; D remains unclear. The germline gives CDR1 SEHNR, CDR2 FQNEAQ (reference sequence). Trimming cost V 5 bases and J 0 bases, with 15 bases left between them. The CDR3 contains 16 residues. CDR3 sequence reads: CASSPSMTASTDTQYF. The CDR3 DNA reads TGTGCCAGCAGCCCCTCTATGACGGCTAGCACAGATACGCAGTATTTT.

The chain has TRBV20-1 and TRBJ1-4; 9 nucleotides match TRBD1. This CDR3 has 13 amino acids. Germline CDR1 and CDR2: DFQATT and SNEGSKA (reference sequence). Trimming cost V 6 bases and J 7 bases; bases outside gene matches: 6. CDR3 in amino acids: CSAPQGATEKLFF. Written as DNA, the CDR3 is TGCAGTGCCCCACAGGGGGCTACTGAAAAACTGTTTTTT.

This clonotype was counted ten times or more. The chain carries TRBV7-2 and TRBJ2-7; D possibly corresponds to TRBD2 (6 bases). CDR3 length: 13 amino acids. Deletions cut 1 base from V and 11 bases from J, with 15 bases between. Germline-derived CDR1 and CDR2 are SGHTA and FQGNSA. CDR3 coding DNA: TGTGCCAGCAGCTTAGGCGGTGGGGCTAGCGAGTACTTC. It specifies CASSLGGGASEYF.

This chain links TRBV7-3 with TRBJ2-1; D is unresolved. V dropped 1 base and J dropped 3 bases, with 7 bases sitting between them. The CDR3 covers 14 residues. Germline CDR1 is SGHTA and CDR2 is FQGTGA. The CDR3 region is CASSLKPNYNEQFF. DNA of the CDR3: TGTGCCAGCAGCTTAAAACCTAACTACAATGAGCAGTTCTTC.